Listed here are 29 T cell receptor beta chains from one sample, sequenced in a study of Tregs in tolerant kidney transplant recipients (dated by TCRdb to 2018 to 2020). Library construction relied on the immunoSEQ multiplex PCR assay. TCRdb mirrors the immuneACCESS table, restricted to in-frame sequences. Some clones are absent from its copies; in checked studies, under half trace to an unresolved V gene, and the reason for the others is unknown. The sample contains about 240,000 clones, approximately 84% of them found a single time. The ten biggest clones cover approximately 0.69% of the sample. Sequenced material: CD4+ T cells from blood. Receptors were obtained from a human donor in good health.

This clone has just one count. Written as DNA, the CDR3 is TGCGCCAGCAGCCAATTCTCCCTATACACCTTC. This gives the protein CASSQFSLYTF. This chain links TRBV4-1 with TRBJ1-2; D gene uncertain. Trimming removed 2 bases from V and 11 bases from J, with 9 bases in between. This CDR3 spans 11 amino acids. The germline V gene has CDR1 MGHRA and CDR2 YSYEKL.

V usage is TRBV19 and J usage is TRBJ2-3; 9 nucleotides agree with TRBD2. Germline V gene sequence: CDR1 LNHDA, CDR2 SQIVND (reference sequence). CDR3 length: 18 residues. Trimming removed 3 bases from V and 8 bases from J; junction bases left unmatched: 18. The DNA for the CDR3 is TGTGCCAGTAGTATCCAAGCGGGGGGACTCCCCGTACGCGGTACGCAGTATTTT. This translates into CASSIQAGGLPVRGTQYF.

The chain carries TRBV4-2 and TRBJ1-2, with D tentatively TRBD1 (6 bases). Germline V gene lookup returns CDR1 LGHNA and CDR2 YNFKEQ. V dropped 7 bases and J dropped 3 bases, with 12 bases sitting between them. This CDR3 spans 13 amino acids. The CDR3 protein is CASTGETHYGYTF. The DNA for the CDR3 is TGTGCCAGCACAGGGGAGACCCACTATGGCTACACCTTC.

The CDR3 loop is CAISELGRTPGELFF. In DNA form, the CDR3 reads TGTGCCATCAGTGAGCTCGGCAGAACACCGGGGGAGCTGTTTTTT. V gene TRBV10-3 combines with J gene TRBJ2-2; no clear D gene. The length of the CDR3 is 15 residues. The germline gives CDR1 ENHRY, CDR2 SYGVKD. The V end lost 2 bases, the J end lost 8 bases, and 15 bases lay between the germline ends.

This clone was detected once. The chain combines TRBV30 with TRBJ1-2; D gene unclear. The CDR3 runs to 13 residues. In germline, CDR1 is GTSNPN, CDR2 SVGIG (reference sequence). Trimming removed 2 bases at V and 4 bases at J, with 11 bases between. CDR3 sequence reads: CAWSTTTAYGYTF. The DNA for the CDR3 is TGTGCCTGGAGTACAACGACGGCCTATGGCTACACCTTC.

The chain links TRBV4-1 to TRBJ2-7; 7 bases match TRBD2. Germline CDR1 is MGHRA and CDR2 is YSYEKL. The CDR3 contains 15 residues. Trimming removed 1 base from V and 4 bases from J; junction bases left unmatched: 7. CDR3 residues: CASSQVGGGTYEQYF. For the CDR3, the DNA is TGCGCCAGCAGCCAAGTTGGGGGGGGAACGTACGAGCAGTACTTC.

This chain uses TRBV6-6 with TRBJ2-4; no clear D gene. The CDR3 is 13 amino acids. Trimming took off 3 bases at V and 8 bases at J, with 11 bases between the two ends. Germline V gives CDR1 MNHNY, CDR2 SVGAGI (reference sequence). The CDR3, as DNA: TGTGCCAGCAGTTATGACGAGGTGGACATTCAGTACTTC. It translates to CASSYDEVDIQYF.

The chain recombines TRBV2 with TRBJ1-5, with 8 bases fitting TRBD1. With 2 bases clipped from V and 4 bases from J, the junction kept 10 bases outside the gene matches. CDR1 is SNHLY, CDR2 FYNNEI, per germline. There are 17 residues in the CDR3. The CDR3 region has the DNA TGTGCCAGCAGTGAATTACGGGGGACAGGTCGGAATCAGCCCCAGCATTTT. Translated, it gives CASSELRGTGRNQPQHF.

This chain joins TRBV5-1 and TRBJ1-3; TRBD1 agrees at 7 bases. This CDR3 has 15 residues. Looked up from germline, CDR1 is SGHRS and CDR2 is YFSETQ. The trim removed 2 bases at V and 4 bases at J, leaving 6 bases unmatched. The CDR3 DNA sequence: TGCGCCAGCAGCTTTGGGACAGACGGCGGAAACACCATATATTTT. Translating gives CASSFGTDGGNTIYF.

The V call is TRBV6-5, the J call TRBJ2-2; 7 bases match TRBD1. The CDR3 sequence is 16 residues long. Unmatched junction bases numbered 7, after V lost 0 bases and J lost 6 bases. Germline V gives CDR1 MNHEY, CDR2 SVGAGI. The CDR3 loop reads CASSYSGQGDPGELFF. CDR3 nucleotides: TGTGCCAGCAGTTACTCGGGGCAGGGGGACCCCGGGGAGCTGTTTTTT.

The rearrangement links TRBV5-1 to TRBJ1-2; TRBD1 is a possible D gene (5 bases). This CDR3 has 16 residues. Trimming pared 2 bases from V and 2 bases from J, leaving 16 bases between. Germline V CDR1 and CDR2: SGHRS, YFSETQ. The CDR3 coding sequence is TGCGCCAGCAGCTTCCTACCCGGGACTGGAAACTATGGCTACACCTTC. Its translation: CASSFLPGTGNYGYTF.

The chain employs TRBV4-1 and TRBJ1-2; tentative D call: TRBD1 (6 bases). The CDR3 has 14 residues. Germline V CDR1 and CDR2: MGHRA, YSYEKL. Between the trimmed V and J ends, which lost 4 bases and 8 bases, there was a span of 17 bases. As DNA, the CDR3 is TGCGCCAGCAGCCTACTGCTGAATACAGGGGGCTACACCTTC. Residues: CASSLLLNTGGYTF.

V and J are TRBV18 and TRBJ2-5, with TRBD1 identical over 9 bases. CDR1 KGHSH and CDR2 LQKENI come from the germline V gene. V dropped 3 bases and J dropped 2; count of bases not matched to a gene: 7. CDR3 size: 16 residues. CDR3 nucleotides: TGTGCCAGCTCACCGAGGCAAGGACAGGGGCAAGAGACCCAGTACTTC. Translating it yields CASSPRQGQGQETQYF.

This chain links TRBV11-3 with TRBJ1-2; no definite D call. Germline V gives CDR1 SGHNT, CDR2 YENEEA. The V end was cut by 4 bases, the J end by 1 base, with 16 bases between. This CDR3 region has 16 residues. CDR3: CASSSPGGRINYGYTF. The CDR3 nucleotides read TGTGCCAGCAGCTCACCCGGCGGCAGGATTAACTATGGCTACACCTTC.

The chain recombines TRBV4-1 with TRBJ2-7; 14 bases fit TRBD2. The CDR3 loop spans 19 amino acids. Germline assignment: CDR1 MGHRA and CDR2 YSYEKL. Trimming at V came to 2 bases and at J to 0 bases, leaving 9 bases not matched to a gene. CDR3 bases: TGCGCCAGCAGCCAAACCTCCGGGACTAGCGGGAGTGTCTCCTACGAGCAGTACTTC. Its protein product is CASSQTSGTSGSVSYEQYF.

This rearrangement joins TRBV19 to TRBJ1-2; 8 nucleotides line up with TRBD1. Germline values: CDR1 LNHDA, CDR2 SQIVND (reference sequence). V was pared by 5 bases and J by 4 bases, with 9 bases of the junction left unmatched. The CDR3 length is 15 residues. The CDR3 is CASSHDRGPSYGYTF. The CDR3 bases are TGTGCCAGTAGTCACGACAGGGGCCCTTCCTATGGCTACACCTTC.

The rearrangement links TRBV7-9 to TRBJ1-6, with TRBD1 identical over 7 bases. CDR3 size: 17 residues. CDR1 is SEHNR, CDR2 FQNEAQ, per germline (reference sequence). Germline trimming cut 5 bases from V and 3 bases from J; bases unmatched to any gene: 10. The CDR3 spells CASSPWTGSLYNSPLHF. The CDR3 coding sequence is TGTGCCAGCAGCCCATGGACAGGCTCTCTCTATAATTCACCCCTCCACTTT.

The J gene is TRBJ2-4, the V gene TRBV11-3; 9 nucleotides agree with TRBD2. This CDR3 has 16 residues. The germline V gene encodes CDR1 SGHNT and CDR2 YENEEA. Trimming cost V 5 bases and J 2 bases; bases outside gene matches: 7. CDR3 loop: CASSDSAGGSKNIQYF. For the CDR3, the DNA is TGTGCCAGCAGCGACTCCGCGGGGGGGTCCAAAAACATTCAGTACTTC.

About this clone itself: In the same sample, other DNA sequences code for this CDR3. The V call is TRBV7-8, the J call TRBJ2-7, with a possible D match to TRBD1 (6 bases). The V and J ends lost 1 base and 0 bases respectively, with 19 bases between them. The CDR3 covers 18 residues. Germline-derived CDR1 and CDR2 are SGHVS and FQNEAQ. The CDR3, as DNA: TGTGCCAGCAGCTTAGTACCCAGGGGCCGCCTGGGCTCCTACGAGCAGTACTTC. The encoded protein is CASSLVPRGRLGSYEQYF.

CDR3 in amino acids: CASSVWEETQYF. As DNA, the CDR3 is TGTGCCAGCAGTGTTTGGGAGGAGACCCAGTACTTC. V gene TRBV2 combines with J gene TRBJ2-5, with a possible D match to TRBD2 (5 bases). Trimming left V 4 bases short and J 5 bases short, with 8 bases between. CDR1 is SNHLY and CDR2 is FYNNEI in the germline V gene. This CDR3 is 12 amino acids long.

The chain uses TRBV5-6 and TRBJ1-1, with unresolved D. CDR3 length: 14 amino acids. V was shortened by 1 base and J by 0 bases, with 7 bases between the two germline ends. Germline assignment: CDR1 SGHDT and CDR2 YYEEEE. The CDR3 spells CASSLWPMNTEAFF. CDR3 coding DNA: TGTGCCAGCAGCTTGTGGCCTATGAACACTGAAGCTTTCTTT.

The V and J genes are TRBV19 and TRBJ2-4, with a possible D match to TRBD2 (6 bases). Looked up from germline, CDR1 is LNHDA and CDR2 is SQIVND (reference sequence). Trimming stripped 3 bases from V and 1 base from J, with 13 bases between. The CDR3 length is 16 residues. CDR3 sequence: CASSMGGATAKNIQYF. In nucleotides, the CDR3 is TGTGCCAGTAGTATGGGCGGGGCCACCGCCAAAAACATTCAGTACTTC.

This CDR3 is CASSLKRDPRPEAFF. CDR3 DNA: TGTGCCAGCAGCTTAAAACGGGACCCCCGACCTGAAGCTTTCTTT. This rearrangement joins TRBV7-8 to TRBJ1-1; a possible D gene is TRBD1 (5 bases). The CDR3 has 15 amino acids. Trimming left V 2 bases short and J 6 bases short, with 16 bases between. Germline loops: CDR1 SGHVS, CDR2 FQNEAQ.

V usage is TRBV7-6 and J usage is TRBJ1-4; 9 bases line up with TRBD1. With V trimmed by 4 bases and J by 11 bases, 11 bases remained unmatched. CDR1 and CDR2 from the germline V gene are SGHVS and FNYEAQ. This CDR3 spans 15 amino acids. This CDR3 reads CASSSYHRGQGKLFF. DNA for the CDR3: TGTGCCAGCAGCTCCTACCACAGGGGGCAGGGGAAACTGTTTTTT.

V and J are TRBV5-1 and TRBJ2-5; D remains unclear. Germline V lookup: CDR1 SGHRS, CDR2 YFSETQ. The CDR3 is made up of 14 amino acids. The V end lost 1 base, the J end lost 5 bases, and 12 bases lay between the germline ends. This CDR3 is CASSLPNGRETQYF. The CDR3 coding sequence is TGCGCCAGCAGCTTGCCTAATGGAAGGGAGACCCAGTACTTC.

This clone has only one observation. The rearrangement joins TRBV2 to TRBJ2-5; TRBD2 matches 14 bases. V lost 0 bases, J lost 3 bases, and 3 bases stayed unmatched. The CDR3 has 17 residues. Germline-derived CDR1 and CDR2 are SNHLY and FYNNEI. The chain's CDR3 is CASSEAGLAGDKETQYF. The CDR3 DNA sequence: TGTGCCAGCAGTGAAGCGGGACTAGCGGGAGATAAAGAGACCCAGTACTTC.

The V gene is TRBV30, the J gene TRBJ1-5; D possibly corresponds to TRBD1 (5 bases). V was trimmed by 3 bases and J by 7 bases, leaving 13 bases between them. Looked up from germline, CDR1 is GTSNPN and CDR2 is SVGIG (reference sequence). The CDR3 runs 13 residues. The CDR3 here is CAWSTLEGQPQHF. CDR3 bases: TGTGCCTGGAGCACCTTGGAGGGGCAGCCCCAGCATTTT.

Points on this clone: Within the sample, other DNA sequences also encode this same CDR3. This CDR3 reads CASSPTGLNTEAFF. The CDR3 DNA reads TGTGCCAGCAGCCCGACTGGTTTGAACACTGAAGCTTTCTTT. The chain carries TRBV7-9 and TRBJ1-1; no definite D call. The germline V gene encodes CDR1 SEHNR and CDR2 FQNEAQ (reference sequence). The V end was cut by 5 bases, the J end by 0 bases, with 10 bases between. The CDR3 runs to 14 residues. The full variable domain, in which reference TRBV7-9 and TRBJ1-1 provide the parts outside the CDR3, is DTGVSQNPRHKITKRGQNVTFRCDPISEHNRLYWYRQTLGQGPEFLTYFQNEAQLEKSRLLSDRFSAERPKGSFSTLEIQRTEQGDSAMYLCASSPTGLNTEAFFGQGTRLTVV.

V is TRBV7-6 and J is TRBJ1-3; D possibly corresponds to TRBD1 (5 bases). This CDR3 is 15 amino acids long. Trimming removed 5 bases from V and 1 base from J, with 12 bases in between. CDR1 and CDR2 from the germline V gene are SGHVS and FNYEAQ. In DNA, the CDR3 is TGTGCCAGCAGCCGCACAGGTACTTCTGGAAACACCATATATTTT. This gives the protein CASSRTGTSGNTIYF.